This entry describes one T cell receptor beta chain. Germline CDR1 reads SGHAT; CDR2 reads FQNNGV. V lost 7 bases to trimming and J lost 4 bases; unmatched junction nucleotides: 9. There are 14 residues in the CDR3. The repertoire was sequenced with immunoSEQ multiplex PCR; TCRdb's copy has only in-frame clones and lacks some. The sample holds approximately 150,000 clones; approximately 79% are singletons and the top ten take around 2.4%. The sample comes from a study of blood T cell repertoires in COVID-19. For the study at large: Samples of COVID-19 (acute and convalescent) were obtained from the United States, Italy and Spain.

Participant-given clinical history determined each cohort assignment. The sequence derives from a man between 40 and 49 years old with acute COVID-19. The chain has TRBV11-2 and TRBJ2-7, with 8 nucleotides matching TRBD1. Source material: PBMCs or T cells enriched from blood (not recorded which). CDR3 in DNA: TGTGCCAGCACAGACCGGACAGGGAAATACGAGCAGTACTTC. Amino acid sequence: CASTDRTGKYEQYF.